This entry is about one TCR beta chain. What it recognizes is unknown. The primer mix had 52 TRBV and 13 TRBJ primers. This table comes from immunoSEQ multiplex PCR, and its TCRdb copy is limited to in-frame clones, with some not included. This table has about 28,000 clones, around 93% appearing once. The source of the sample is a study of regulatory T cells. Broader study findings: In CD3G-deficient patients, conventional CD4+ T cells were enriched for hydrophobic CDR3 residues at positions 6 and 7.

Germline CDR1 MNHNS, CDR2 SASEGT. Trimming removed 7 bases from V and 8 bases from J, with 20 bases in between. The CDR3 consists of 14 residues. This receptor was identified in a person in their late teens or twenties with CD3G deficiency. The source material was conventional CD4+ T cells sorted from blood. The genes are TRBV6-1 and TRBJ1-1, with D unclear. This CDR3 reads CASKRATEALEAFF. CDR3 nucleotide sequence: TGTGCCAGCAAAAGGGCCACCGAGGCTTTGGAAGCTTTCTTT.